These 5 T cell receptor beta chains share one sample of origin, sequenced in a study of T-cell memory formation after mild COVID-19. MiXCR, run by TCRdb on the 5' RACE reads, gives a single entry per CDR3 protein. This table holds 120,000 or so distinct CDR3 sequences, about 17% found once. The specimen sequenced was PBMCs or a T cell subset sorted from them (not recorded which). All receptors derive from an adult woman who had mild COVID-19 (a few samples of this study predate the infection). Cell type and time point are not known.

The chain employs TRBV20-1 and TRBJ1-2, with D possibly matching TRBD1 (6 bases). The germline V gene encodes CDR1 DFQATT and CDR2 SNEGSKA (reference sequence). V was pared by 1 base and J by 12 bases, with 15 bases between. This CDR3 comprises 12 residues. Here the CDR3 DNA reads TGCAGTGCTAGAGTCGGGACAACGGAACACACCTTC. Its translation is CSARVGTTEHTF.

The chain carries TRBV5-1 and TRBJ1-1; tentatively, D is TRBD1 (6 bases). Germline assignment: CDR1 SGHRS and CDR2 YFSETQ. Trimming took 0 bases from V and 1 from J, leaving 10 bases between them. There are 15 residues in the CDR3. CDR3 amino acids: CASSLDGQRNTEAFF. The CDR3 DNA follows: TGCGCCAGCAGCTTGGACGGACAGAGGAACACTGAAGCTTTCTTT.

V gene TRBV14 combines with J gene TRBJ2-7, with TRBD1 identical over 8 bases. V lost 1 base, J lost 3 bases, and 8 bases stayed unmatched. Germline CDR1 SGHDN, CDR2 FVKESK. The CDR3 loop spans 16 amino acids. The CDR3 loop reads CASSQVTRDRFYEQYF. Written as DNA, the CDR3 is TGTGCCAGCAGCCAAGTAACACGGGACAGGTTCTACGAGCAGTACTTC.

The chain has TRBV15 and TRBJ2-3, with D perhaps TRBD1 (5 bases). Trimming removed 0 bases from V and 3 bases from J, with 7 bases in between. Germline V gene lookup returns CDR1 LNHNV and CDR2 YYDKDF (reference sequence). This CDR3 comprises 14 residues. CDR3 sequence: CATSRDQGTDTQYF. DNA of the CDR3: TGTGCCACCAGCAGAGATCAGGGTACAGATACGCAGTATTTT.

The CDR3 DNA reads TGTGCCAGCAGCCCCCTCCTTCCCGGGACAGGTAGCACAGATACGCAGTATTTT. Amino acid sequence: CASSPLLPGTGSTDTQYF. V usage is TRBV5-5 and J usage is TRBJ2-3, with TRBD1 identical over 8 bases. V gave up 4 bases and J gave up 0 bases; unmatched junction bases: 13. The CDR3 covers 18 residues. Germline assignment: CDR1 SGHKS and CDR2 YYEKEE (reference sequence).